These 12 T cell receptor beta chains were sequenced from one sample in a study of tumor-infiltrating lymphocytes in primary liver carcinoma. From roughly 0.5 ug total RNA, TCR beta cDNA was generated with a primer in the constant region. Library construction for TCR beta comprised three nested multiplex PCR rounds performed with slightly modified ARM-PCR. The first two PCR rounds used TRBV1-TRBV30 forward primers with a C-beta reverse primer, roughly 10 cycles each. TCRdb analysed the multiplex PCR reads with MiXCR anew, one entry per CDR3 protein. This sample has 95,000 to 100,000 distinct CDR3 sequences, with approximately 70% found just once. Unsorted bulk tissue (roughly 18-32 mg) underwent RNA and DNA co-extraction. Specimen: liver tumor tissue from sampling region 2. Subset: tumor region T2, inferior pole. These receptors all come from a woman between 55 and 75 years old with primary liver carcinoma and hepatitis B virus infection.

This clonotype occurred many times. The genes are TRBV6-6 and TRBJ2-7; 7 nucleotides align to TRBD2. Looked up from germline, CDR1 is MNHNY and CDR2 is SVGAGI (reference sequence). V lost 0 bases and J lost 4; bases outside the gene matches: 6. The CDR3 runs to 15 residues. In DNA, the CDR3 is TGTGCCAGCAGTTACTCGGGCGGGAGTGAATACGAGCAGTACTTC. Translated: CASSYSGGSEYEQYF.

This chain connects TRBV12-3 or TRBV12-4 to TRBJ2-7; 7 bases agree with TRBD2. This CDR3 is built from 14 residues. Unmatched junction bases numbered 7, after V lost 8 bases and J lost 0 bases. As DNA, the CDR3 is TGTGCCAGCGTCAAAGCGGGACTCTCCTACGAGCAGTACTTC. Amino acids: CASVKAGLSYEQYF.

As concerns this clonotype: The junction differs from germline at one of its ends, possibly a read error. DNA for the CDR3: TGTGCCAACAGCTTGGATGCCCTGAACAATGAGCAGTTCTTC. Its protein product is CANSLDALNNEQFF. J is TRBJ2-1 and V is TRBV5-1; D is uncertain. The CDR3 contains 14 residues. Germline CDR1 SGHRS, CDR2 YFSETQ.

Turning to this clonotype: Its ends do not fully match the called genes, so a read error is possible. The genes are TRBV5-1 and TRBJ2-5; 7 nucleotides line up with TRBD1. Germline-derived CDR1 and CDR2 are SGHRS and YFSETQ. The CDR3 has 17 amino acids. CDR3 in DNA: TGCGTCAGCAGCTTGCGATGGGCGGCAGGGGGACATGAGACCCAGTACTTC. Its translation: CVSSLRWAAGGHETQYF.

As for this clonotype: An end of the junction does not agree with germline; a read error may underlie this. The gene calls are TRBV11-3 and TRBJ2-1; 7 bases are shared with TRBD2. The CDR3 runs 17 residues. CDR1 is SGHNT and CDR2 is YENEEA in the germline V gene. CDR3 nucleotide sequence: TGTACCAGCAGCTTAGGTCGGGGGGACTGGGGTATCGATGAGCAGTTCTTC. Translating it yields CTSSLGRGDWGIDEQFF.

Notes on this clonotype: This could be a read error, since a much larger clone is one nucleotide away. In DNA, the CDR3 is TGCGCCAGCACTGAGTCGTTCTTGGGGGAGCAGTACTTC. Encoded protein: CASTESFLGEQYF. The V and J genes are TRBV10-2 and TRBJ2-7; D unclear. CDR1 and CDR2 from the germline V gene are WSHSY and SAAADI. The length of the CDR3 is 13 residues.

Concerning this clonotype itself: Here the CDR3 omits its conserved ending phenylalanine or tryptophan, so a read error is the likely source. The V call is TRBV12-3 or TRBV12-4, the J call TRBJ2-3, with a weak D call TRBD2 (6 bases). Trimming took 6 bases from V and 2 from J, leaving 9 bases between them. The CDR3 totals 13 residues. CDR3 sequence: CASSAGFTDTQYS. For the CDR3, the DNA is TGTGCCAGCAGCGCGGGGTTCACAGATACGCAGTATTCT.

Regarding this clonotype: The junction differs from germline at one of its ends, possibly a read error. The V call is TRBV28, the J call TRBJ2-3; 8 positions match TRBD1. The CDR3 extends over 14 amino acids. Germline V lookup: CDR1 MDHEN, CDR2 SYDVKM. CDR3 sequence reads: CVSMDRAGTDTQYF. CDR3 DNA: TGTGTCAGCATGGACAGGGCTGGCACAGATACGCAGTATTTT.

Comments on this clonotype: One end of the junction varies from germline; a read error may be responsible. The chain recombines TRBV11-2 with TRBJ2-3; TRBD2 might be the D (7 bases). The CDR3 extends over 16 amino acids. Germline V gene data show CDR1 as SGHAT and CDR2 as FQNNGV. The CDR3 nucleotides are TGTGCCAGCTTAGGGGGACTAACGTACACGTCAGATATGCAGTATTTT. Its translation is CASLGGLTYTSDMQYF.

Comments on this clonotype: A read error may produce the germline difference seen at one junction end. This chain connects TRBV28 to TRBJ2-6; maybe TRBD1 (6 bases). There are 18 residues in the CDR3. Germline lookup yields CDR1 MDHEN and CDR2 SYDVKM. The CDR3 spells CVSSSNPGDAYGANVLTF. The CDR3 DNA sequence: TGTGTCAGCAGTTCGAATCCAGGGGACGCCTATGGGGCCAACGTCCTGACTTTC.

This rearrangement joins TRBV29-1 to TRBJ2-3, with 7 bases matching TRBD2. J gave up 8 bases and V 8 bases, and 19 bases lay outside the gene matches. Per germline, CDR1 SQVTM and CDR2 ANQGSEA. The CDR3 is 15 residues long. The CDR3 DNA sequence: TGCAGCTCACGAGGGTTAGCGGGCGTCATAGTTACGCAGTATTTT. It translates to CSSRGLAGVIVTQYF.

This clonotype appeared a few times. The CDR3, as DNA: TGTGCCATGACTAGCGAAAGGAATGAGCAGTTCTTC. Translating gives CAMTSERNEQFF. The V call is TRBV10-3, the J call TRBJ2-1, with 8 positions matching TRBD2. Unmatched junction bases numbered 5, after V lost 9 bases and J lost 7 bases. There are 12 residues in the CDR3. From germline, CDR1 is ENHRY and CDR2 SYGVKD.